This T cell receptor (beta chain) was sequenced in a study of early T cells in non-severe SARS-CoV-2 infection (dated by TCRdb to 2020 to 2023). Study-wide context: Because TCR sequencing relied on bulk RNA taken from unsorted whole blood, pairing of alpha and beta chains was not possible.

Via the germline V gene, CDR1 is SGHDT and CDR2 YYEEEE. Germline trimming amounts to 4 bases on V and 2 bases on J, with 6 as the count of junction bases outside the gene matches. Reading from cysteine to phenylalanine, the CDR3 counts 16 amino acids. Just CDR3 DNA is preserved here, 48 bases in frame from base 1. In its sample, this clonotype was seen many times. It lacks a known antigen. The sample holds no much larger clone one base away, and base qualities are not on file. The library came from 5' RACE. Sequenced on a NextSeq 500. The TCR library protocol attached unique molecular identifiers to individual cDNA molecules to correct for sequencing error and PCR bias. TCR alpha and beta chains were both sequenced, and the abundances of alpha and beta sequences in each sample were closely correlated with each other. The paper's data handling went like this. Decombinator V4 was used to annotate the V gene, J gene and CDR3 of the TCR sequences. TCRs were defined as expanded if a significant change between any two time points was detected under a Poisson model with p below 0.0001. TCR abundances were normalised to the total number of TCRs sequenced in each sample and reported as counts per million. MAIT TCRs were defined by TRAV1-2 paired with TRAJ12, TRAJ20 or TRAJ33, and iNKT TCRs by TRAV10 paired with TRAJ18. VDJdb, accessed 1 November 2021, was searched for CMV, EBV and SARS-CoV-2 annotated TCRs, excluding TCRs annotated for multiple antigens. In TCRdb, the public reads were trimmed at Q25 with fastp and aligned with MiXCR, with productive beta chains retained. Each entry merges the rows of one CDR3 protein and shows their most common DNA and genes. The V and J calls here are based on TCRdb, not the publication. In this sample the table shows 65,000 to 95,000 distinct CDR3 sequences, 5% of which occur a single time. The top ten hold under 7.5% of the sample.

Study-wide conclusions, independent of this receptor: VDJdb matching was skewed toward anti-spike CD8 responses and likely underestimated virus-specific expansions by missing private and CD4 specificities.

Set within a cohort of healthcare workers in London, UK, this nested case-control study involved weekly PCR testing of nasopharyngeal swabs along with blood sampling. Healthcare workers were recruited during the week of the UK lockdown, between 23 and 31 March 2020, and followed weekly for up to about 15 weeks. This TCR came from an adult who was a healthcare worker with PCR-confirmed SARS-CoV-2 infection or an uninfected control (not recorded which). The sequencing here drew on whole blood, taken at baseline. The rearrangement combines TRBV5-6 with TRBJ1-5; 10 of the junction bases match TRBD1. The nucleotides are TGTGCCAGCAGCCGCCGGGACAGGGGAGGCAATCAGCCCCAGCATTTT. It specifies CASSRRDRGGNQPQHF.